In its sample, the clone carrying this TCR beta chain was seen a few times. Antigen specificity is unknown. Possible read error: a much larger clone is one base away. The CDR3 is 15 residues long. Between the trimmed V and J ends, which lost 7 bases and 3 bases, there was a span of 18 bases. Germline CDR1 reads SGHRS; CDR2 reads YFSETQ. These data belong to a study of neurological immune-mediated disorders. Using its own MiXCR run on the 5' RACE reads, TCRdb lists one record per CDR3 protein. This sample has roughly 27,000 distinct CDR3 sequences, with 2% to 2.5% found just once. Points from the study as a whole: The absence of any CDR3 amino acid sequence shared by expanded clones across subjects suggests that repertoires were private in all groups.

This clonotype was sampled from a woman aged 45-65 years with multiple sclerosis. The chain uses TRBV5-1 and TRBJ2-3, with D perhaps matching TRBD2 (5 bases). The sequenced material came from PBMCs. CDR3 nucleotides: TGCGCCAGCGCCCACTCAGCGGCTCTTACAGATACGCAGTATTTT. It codes for CASAHSAALTDTQYF.